The TCR beta chain under discussion was sequenced for a study of PD-1 blockade in mismatch repair-deficient tumors. Produced via immunoSEQ multiplex PCR; TCRdb's table is partial and in-frame only. The sample shows 120,000 or so clones, almost 90% of them seen only once. CDR3 size: 11 residues. Germline-derived CDR1 and CDR2 are MNHEY and SVGAGI. Trimming removed 8 bases from V and 3 bases from J, with 7 bases in between. The rearrangement links TRBV6-5 to TRBJ1-1; D gene unclear. The clonotype originates from an adult with mismatch repair-deficient cancer. The source was peripheral blood, collected 70 to 72 weeks after starting pembrolizumab. The chain's CDR3 is CASGADTEAFF. CDR3 DNA: TGTGCCAGCGGAGCGGACACTGAAGCTTTCTTT.